This entry concerns a single TCR beta chain. Authors' analysis steps: Estimation of nucleated cell counts was performed using reference gene primer amplification. TCRdb's table, derived via immunoSEQ multiplex PCR, lists solely in-frame clones and lacks some. The V and J calls and clone size come from that table; D and trimming were worked out from the DNA. The sample includes nearly 250,000 clones, about 89% of them seen just once. This entry belongs to a study of blood T cell repertoires in COVID-19. Study in general: Sites in the United States, Italy and Spain provided acute and convalescent COVID-19 samples. The cDNA or gDNA used as material had been derived from T cells, B-cell-depleted T cells, or PBMCs.

Input material: peripheral blood. This clonotype was obtained from a woman in her fifties or sixties who had recovered from COVID-19.

The CDR3 sequence is CASSLRPGSGELFF. The CDR3 coding sequence is TGCGCCAGCAGCCTAAGGCCGGGGTCCGGGGAGCTGTTTTTT. V and J are TRBV5-1 and TRBJ2-2; D perhaps matches TRBD2 (5 bases). This CDR3 has 14 residues. Trimming shortened V by 4 bases and J by 6 bases, and 13 bases separated the two germline ends. Germline CDR1 and CDR2: SGHRS and YFSETQ.